Shown below are 4 T cell receptor beta chains from a single sample sequenced in a study of CD8 T cells in ankylosing spondylitis. Study results and limitations: Among TCR beta sequences, a motif of eight highly homologous variants appeared characteristic of ankylosing spondylitis blood.

The antigens of these receptors remain unknown. TCRdb processed the 5' RACE reads anew with MiXCR; each CDR3 protein has one entry. The sample holds tens of thousands of distinct CDR3 sequences, around 8.5% seen once. The specimen was blood, either unsorted or a sorted T cell fraction (not recorded which). These receptors were collected from a male donor with ankylosing spondylitis.

This sequence joins TRBV10-3 and TRBJ2-6, with 10 bases fitting TRBD1. The CDR3 spans 17 residues. V shed 4 bases, J shed 1 base, and the junction held 4 bases outside the gene matches. Germline V gene sequence: CDR1 ENHRY, CDR2 SYGVKD. Here the CDR3 reads CAISAGDRGSGANVLTF. CDR3 bases: TGTGCCATCAGTGCAGGGGACAGGGGTTCTGGGGCCAACGTCCTGACTTTC.

This clonotype is a singleton in its sample. The chain uses TRBV27 and TRBJ1-1, with D hard to call. The V gene's germline CDR1 is MNHEY and CDR2 SMNVEV (reference sequence). This CDR3 region has 14 residues. V was pared by 1 base and J by 1 base, with 7 bases between. CDR3 protein: CASSLFVGNTEAFF. In DNA form, the CDR3 reads TGTGCCAGCAGTTTATTCGTCGGGAACACTGAAGCTTTCTTT.

This clonotype was picked up many times. The chain couples TRBV2 to TRBJ1-1; D uncertain. This CDR3 contains 11 residues. V was clipped by 8 bases and J by 2 bases, with 6 bases between them. Germline V lookup: CDR1 SNHLY, CDR2 FYNNEI. The CDR3 loop reads CASLINTEAFF. DNA of the CDR3: TGTGCCAGCCTTATTAACACTGAAGCTTTCTTT.

The chain employs TRBV19 and TRBJ2-1; tentatively, D is TRBD2 (5 bases). The CDR3 length is 13 residues. V shed 5 bases and J shed 10 bases, with 15 bases lying between them. The germline V gene encodes CDR1 LNHDA and CDR2 SQIVND (reference sequence). DNA for the CDR3: TGTGCCAGTAGTTTAGCTGACGGGGAGGAGCAGTTCTTC. It encodes CASSLADGEEQFF.